These 10 T cell receptor beta chains were sequenced from one sample in a study of blood T cells in healthy people across ages. Then a second PCR, running roughly 7 to 11 cycles, was carried out with a sample-barcoded 5' primer and a J-beta primer mix. TCRdb called the 5' RACE reads again in MiXCR, with one record for every CDR3 protein. The sample records roughly 830,000 distinct CDR3 sequences, around 62% being singletons. Specimen: blood. The receptors shown here come from a man aged 30 to 45 in good health.

This chain links TRBV7-2 with TRBJ1-2, with D possibly matching TRBD1 (5 bases). Trimming took 7 bases from V and 6 from J, leaving 21 bases between them. The CDR3 is made up of 15 amino acids. The germline V gene encodes CDR1 SGHTA and CDR2 FQGNSA. The CDR3 bases are TGTGCCAGCACCCTCCCCGTAGGGACTGGAGATGGCTACACCTTC. Translating it yields CASTLPVGTGDGYTF.

The CDR3: CASRIGTGAGGYTF. CDR3 sequence (DNA): TGTGCCAGCAGGATAGGGACAGGGGCGGGCGGCTACACCTTC. The chain has TRBV12-3 or TRBV12-4 and TRBJ1-2, with 10 bases identical to TRBD1. The CDR3 has 14 amino acids. The V segment lost 6 bases and the J segment 8 bases; nucleotides outside the gene matches: 9.

This clonotype was seen only a few times. V and J are TRBV4-3 and TRBJ2-1; TRBD1 agrees at 11 bases. The germline V gene has CDR1 LGHNA and CDR2 YSLEER. The CDR3 loop spans 16 amino acids. V shed 1 base, J shed 6 bases, and the junction held 5 bases outside the gene matches. CDR3 DNA: TGCGCCAGCAGCCAAGTGCGGACAGGGGGCTTCAATGAGCAGTTCTTC. Encoded protein: CASSQVRTGGFNEQFF.

This clonotype was seen at least ten times. This chain joins TRBV20-1 and TRBJ2-1; D is uncertain. The CDR3 sequence is 14 residues long. Germline V gives CDR1 DFQATT, CDR2 SNEGSKA (reference sequence). Trimming pared 3 bases from V and 1 base from J, leaving 10 bases between. CDR3 sequence: CSARVVNSYNEQFF. The CDR3 DNA follows: TGCAGTGCTAGGGTGGTAAATTCCTACAATGAGCAGTTCTTC.

This sequence joins TRBV2 and TRBJ1-2; 9 nucleotides line up with TRBD1. CDR1 SNHLY and CDR2 FYNNEI come from the germline V gene. V gave up 5 bases and J gave up 8 bases; unmatched junction bases: 6. The CDR3 runs to 13 residues. CDR3 in DNA: TGTGCCAGCAGTCCACAGGGGGCGCGAGGCTACACCTTC. It encodes CASSPQGARGYTF.

The chain links TRBV15 to TRBJ2-3; D unclear. V gave up 4 bases and J gave up 10 bases, with 9 bases separating them. This CDR3 has 11 residues. CDR1 is LNHNV and CDR2 is YYDKDF in the germline V gene (reference sequence). The CDR3 DNA reads as TGTGCCACCAGCAACCAGGCAGCGCAGTATTTT. Encoded protein: CATSNQAAQYF.

V is TRBV5-1 and J is TRBJ2-3; tentatively, D is TRBD1 (6 bases). The CDR3 sequence is 15 residues long. Germline V CDR1 and CDR2: SGHRS, YFSETQ. V was pared by 2 bases and J by 5 bases, with 15 bases between. DNA for the CDR3: TGCGCCAGCAGCTTCCCGGGTGGGGGACAAGATACGCAGTATTTT. It is translated as CASSFPGGGQDTQYF.

The chain couples TRBV4-2 to TRBJ1-2, with a tentative D call TRBD1 (6 bases). Germline CDR1 is LGHNA and CDR2 is YNFKEQ. The ends were cut back, 0 bases at V and 2 bases at J, with 10 bases in the middle. CDR3 size: 15 residues. CDR3 coding DNA: TGTGCCAGCAGCCAAGAAGGACAGTGGAACTATGGCTACACCTTC. Translation: CASSQEGQWNYGYTF.

The chain combines TRBV5-6 with TRBJ2-4; 8 positions match TRBD1. Gene TRBJ2-7 matches the end of the DNA better, so the J call may be wrong. Germline-derived CDR1 and CDR2 are SGHDT and YYEEEE. The CDR3 is 17 residues long. For the CDR3, the DNA is TGTGCCAGCAGCCAATCGAGTCAGGGGGCCGACGCCTACGAGCAGTACTTC. Its protein is CASSQSSQGADAYEQYF.

The V gene is TRBV9, the J gene TRBJ2-6, with D possibly being TRBD2 (5 bases). V was shortened by 2 bases and J by 0 bases, with 21 bases between the two germline ends. The CDR3 covers 20 residues. Germline assignment: CDR1 SGDLS and CDR2 YYNGEE. This chain's CDR3 is CASSVLWGAKDHSGANVLTF. CDR3 in DNA: TGTGCCAGCAGCGTTTTGTGGGGAGCGAAGGACCACTCTGGGGCCAACGTCCTGACTTTC.